Given below is one T cell receptor beta chain in context. Its antigen is still unknown. It has no much larger one-base neighbor in the sample; base qualities were not kept. TCRbeta CDR3 regions were amplified from genomic DNA using the immunoSEQ Assay, a bias-controlled multiplex PCR. The source study handled its data this way. The number of nucleated cells in each sample was estimated from the amplification of reference gene primers within the assay. Sequence reads were collapsed and filtered to measure the absolute abundance of every unique TCRbeta CDR3 rearrangement. For each sample, productive Simpson clonality was calculated by taking the square root of Simpson's diversity index across productive rearrangements. The table was pulled from immuneACCESS by TCRdb, which kept in-frame rearrangements only. Such tables lose some clones; where checked, under half of the loss comes from unresolved V genes, and the rest has no known cause. The V and J calls and the clone size are those of that table, but D and trimming were determined from the DNA. This sample comprises 49,000 or so clones, approximately 88% of them detected only once. The top ten clonotypes cover less than 9% of the sample.

Collaborating institutions collected whole blood in K2EDTA tubes following their own protocols. Collaborator samples were shipped for TCRbeta analysis as frozen whole blood, isolated PBMCs, or DNA extracted from either sample type. This specimen belongs to a study of blood T cell repertoires in COVID-19 (dated by TCRdb to the early 2020s). Study-level background: Samples from collaborators originated in the United States, Italy and Spain and spanned both the acute and convalescent phases of COVID-19. The prospective study material was composed of cDNA or gDNA derived from T cells, B-cell-depleted T cells, or PBMCs. Deeply sampled blood TCRbeta repertoires from subjects exposed to, actively infected with, or recovered from COVID-19 were included in the dataset. The repertoires were released in a freely available public database intended as a resource for research on the immune response to SARS-CoV-2. The samples were drawn from two sources: the first 160 participants of the ongoing ImmuneRACE study, and 1,000 to 1,500 subjects contributed by 6 global collaborators. A de-identified subject ID, COVID-19 status, age in years and sex were almost always included in the sample metadata. Where available, HLA class I and class II types were taken from metadata supplied by the sample provider and were not determined by assay-based typing.

Measured from the cysteine to the phenylalanine, the CDR3 is 14 residues long. Only CDR3 DNA is held: 42 bases, read in frame from base 1. Reading the germline V gene gives CDR1 SGHRS and CDR2 YFSETQ. V loses 5 bases of germline sequence and J loses 0 bases, and the interval between the two ends is 6 bases. Paper-wide results and their limitations: The quantity of clinical and demographic metadata differed by source and by participant and was supplied without curation.

The receptor chain draws on TRBV5-1 and TRBJ2-6, with an unclear D gene assignment. This clonotype was sampled from a man in his fifties with acute or convalescent COVID-19. The sample comprised peripheral blood. The CDR3 protein sequence reads: CASSLLSGANVLTF. The bases read TGCGCCAGCAGTCTACTCTCTGGGGCCAACGTCCTGACTTTC.